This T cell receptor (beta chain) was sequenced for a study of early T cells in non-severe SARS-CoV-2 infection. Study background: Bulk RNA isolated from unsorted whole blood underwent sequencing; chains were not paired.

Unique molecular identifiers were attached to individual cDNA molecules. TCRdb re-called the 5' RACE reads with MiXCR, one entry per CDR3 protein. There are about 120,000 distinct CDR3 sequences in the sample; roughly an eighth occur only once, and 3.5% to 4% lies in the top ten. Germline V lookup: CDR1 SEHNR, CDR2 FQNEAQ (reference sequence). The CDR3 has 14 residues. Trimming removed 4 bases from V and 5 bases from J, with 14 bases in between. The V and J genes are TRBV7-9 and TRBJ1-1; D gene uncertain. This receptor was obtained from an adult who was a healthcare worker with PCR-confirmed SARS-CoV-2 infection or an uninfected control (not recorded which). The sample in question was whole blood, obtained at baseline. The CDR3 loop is CASSSGQRSTEAFF. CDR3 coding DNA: TGTGCCAGCAGCTCCGGGCAGAGATCGACTGAAGCTTTCTTT.